Reported below is one T cell receptor (beta chain). The antigen is unknown. The sample belongs to a study of a mutant IDH1 vaccine in newly diagnosed glioma. On the study more broadly: Patients began vaccination 4-6 weeks after radiotherapy alone, or with temozolomide cycles. Averaging roughly 40 years of age, treated patients were about 60% male and roughly 38% female.

TCRdb's table, derived via immunoSEQ multiplex PCR, lists solely in-frame clones and lacks some. The sample carries 50,000 to 85,000 clones, around 82% recorded once. The germline V gene encodes CDR1 MGHRA and CDR2 YSYEKL. The CDR3 length is 17 residues. V lost 1 base, J lost 2 bases, and 15 bases lay in between. Sample time point: week 23, last vaccination. Alongside topical imiquimod, each dose of vaccine comprised 300 ug of mutant IDH1 20-mer peptide. The astrocytomas were IDH1-mutant, ATRX-negative, and WHO grade 3 or 4. Sequencing used PBMCs, obtained from a glioma patient whose treatment included an IDH1 peptide vaccine. The receptor was derived from a young man with glioma. The chain has TRBV4-1 and TRBJ1-5; D might be TRBD1 (5 bases). The CDR3 loop reads CASSQGDVRDGNQPQHF. The DNA for the CDR3 is TGCGCCAGCAGCCAAGGGGATGTGAGGGACGGCAATCAGCCCCAGCATTTT.